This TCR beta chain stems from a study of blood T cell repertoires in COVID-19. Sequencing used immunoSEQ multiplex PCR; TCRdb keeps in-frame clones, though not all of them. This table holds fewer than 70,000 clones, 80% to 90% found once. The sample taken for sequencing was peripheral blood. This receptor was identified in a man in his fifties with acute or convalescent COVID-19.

CDR3 residues: CASSIDRGRNTEAFF. CDR3 bases: TGTGCCAGCAGTATCGACAGGGGGCGTAACACTGAAGCTTTCTTT. The chain is built from TRBV6-5 and TRBJ1-1, with 10 bases lining up with TRBD1. The germline CDR1 and CDR2 sequences are MNHEY and SVGAGI. V was clipped by 5 bases and J by 2 bases; unmatched bases: 5. CDR3 length: 15 residues.